The 10 T cell receptor beta chains below all came from one sample that was sequenced in a study of T cell changes during pregnancy in multiple sclerosis. Repertoires were generated with immunoSEQ multiplex PCR, while TCRdb's copy carries only in-frame clones and drops some. In the table there are about 92,000 clones, 90% to 95% of which are singletons. The sequencing used peripheral blood, collected in the third trimester of pregnancy. These receptor sequences come from a female donor with multiple sclerosis, enrolled in a pregnancy study.

The chain uses TRBV9 and TRBJ2-7; 7 positions agree with TRBD2. CDR1 and CDR2 from the germline V gene are SGDLS and YYNGEE. V lost 3 bases and J lost 7; bases outside the gene matches: 13. The CDR3 runs 15 residues. CDR3 residues: CASSAELAPAYEQYF. DNA of the CDR3: TGTGCCAGCAGCGCAGAACTAGCGCCGGCGTATGAGCAGTACTTC.

The chain links TRBV2 to TRBJ2-7; 13 bases are shared with TRBD2. Germline V gives CDR1 SNHLY, CDR2 FYNNEI. The length of the CDR3 is 15 residues. Trimming took 6 bases from V and 5 from J; bases not matched to a gene: 7. CDR3 in amino acids: CASRGLAGAPDEQYF. In DNA form, the CDR3 reads TGTGCCAGCAGAGGACTAGCGGGAGCTCCTGACGAGCAGTACTTC. Complete variable domain (other parts from reference TRBV2 and TRBJ2-7): EPEVTQTPSHQVTQMGQEVILRCVPISNHLYFYWYRQILGQKVEFLVSFYNNEISEKSEIFDDQFSVERPDGSNFTLKIRSTKLEDSAMYFCASRGLAGAPDEQYFGPGTRLTVT.

The chain uses TRBV10-3 and TRBJ1-4; D ambiguous. Trimming left V 3 bases short and J 8 bases short, with 13 bases between. The CDR3 is made up of 14 amino acids. Per the germline V gene, CDR1 is ENHRY and CDR2 is SYGVKD. In DNA, the CDR3 is TGTGCCATCAGTGACCCGGGATCCGCGGAAAAACTGTTTTTT. Translation gives CAISDPGSAEKLFF.

The V call is TRBV6-6, the J call TRBJ1-3; D uncertain. The CDR3 is 13 residues long. CDR1 is MNHNY and CDR2 is SVGAGI in the germline V gene (reference sequence). V was pared by 5 bases and J by 5 bases, with 10 bases between. CDR3: CASSTFSRNTIYF. DNA for the CDR3: TGTGCCAGCAGTACCTTTAGTCGAAACACCATATATTTT.

V and J are TRBV2 and TRBJ2-2; 7 nucleotides agree with TRBD1. Per the germline V gene, CDR1 is SNHLY and CDR2 is FYNNEI. The CDR3 extends over 13 amino acids. With 6 bases clipped from V and 6 bases from J, the junction kept 4 bases outside the gene matches. The CDR3 region is CASRETGSGELFF. CDR3 DNA sequence: TGTGCCAGCAGGGAGACAGGGTCCGGGGAGCTGTTTTTT. Supplemented by reference TRBV2 and TRBJ2-2, the full variable domain reads EPEVTQTPSHQVTQMGQEVILRCVPISNHLYFYWYRQILGQKVEFLVSFYNNEISEKSEIFDDQFSVERPDGSNFTLKIRSTKLEDSAMYFCASRETGSGELFFGEGSRLTVL.

The rearrangement links TRBV7-9 to TRBJ2-7, with TRBD2 matching 7 bases. The length of the CDR3 is 14 residues. The V gene's germline CDR1 is SEHNR and CDR2 FQNEAQ (reference sequence). The V and J ends lost 5 bases and 9 bases, in that order; junction bases with no gene match: 13. The CDR3 DNA sequence: TGTGCCAGCAGCCCCCTAGCGGACCTACGGAGGCAGTACTTC. It encodes CASSPLADLRRQYF.

This chain connects TRBV11-2 to TRBJ2-4, with a possible D match to TRBD2 (6 bases). With 4 bases removed from V and 8 bases from J, the gap between germline ends came to 18 bases. The germline V gene encodes CDR1 SGHAT and CDR2 FQNNGV. The CDR3 loop spans 15 amino acids. The CDR3 nucleotides are TGTGCCAGCAGCTCGGCAAGGATCAGCGGGTACATTCAGTACTTC. Its protein is CASSSARISGYIQYF.

The chain carries TRBV7-9 and TRBJ2-7; the D gene is possibly TRBD2 (5 bases). Trimming pared 5 bases from V and 0 bases from J, leaving 11 bases between. The CDR3 is 14 amino acids. Germline-derived CDR1 and CDR2 are SEHNR and FQNEAQ (reference sequence). CDR3 sequence reads: CASSHGGSSYEQYF. DNA for the CDR3: TGTGCCAGCAGCCACGGAGGCAGCTCCTACGAGCAGTACTTC.

The chain combines TRBV30 with TRBJ2-7; the D gene is possibly TRBD2 (6 bases). The CDR3 contains 14 residues. Germline lookup yields CDR1 GTSNPN and CDR2 SVGIG (reference sequence). V lost 0 bases to trimming and J lost 4 bases, with 13 bases between them. The CDR3 DNA is TGTGCCTGGAGTGTAGGTATAGGGACTTACGAGCAGTACTTC. It yields the protein CAWSVGIGTYEQYF.

The rearrangement joins TRBV25-1 to TRBJ1-3; D unclear. V lost 5 bases, J lost 4 bases, and 9 bases lay in between. In germline, CDR1 is MGHDK, CDR2 SYGVNS. The CDR3 is made up of 13 amino acids. CDR3 DNA: TGTGCCAGCAGTCTCGGGATCGGAAACACCATATATTTT. It encodes CASSLGIGNTIYF.